Following are 23 T cell receptor beta chains from one sample sequenced in a study of CD8 T cells in ankylosing spondylitis. TCRdb re-analysed the 5' RACE reads in MiXCR, keeping a single row per CDR3 protein. This sample has about 360,000 distinct CDR3 sequences; about 20% occur once, and the top ten carry about 12%. Specimen: blood, either unsorted or a sorted T cell fraction (not recorded which). The receptors were gathered from a male donor with ankylosing spondylitis or in good health (not recorded which).

Ten or more counts support this clonotype. This rearrangement joins TRBV6-4 to TRBJ1-1; D might be TRBD1 (5 bases). The CDR3 sequence is 13 residues long. Germline loops: CDR1 MRHNA, CDR2 SNTAGT. V lost 5 bases and J lost 4, with 11 bases in between. The CDR3 coding sequence is TGTGCCAGCAGTCCGGGACCCAGCACTGAAGCTTTCTTT. Amino acids: CASSPGPSTEAFF.

This clonotype was observed a few times. The chain uses TRBV7-6 and TRBJ2-7; D is possibly TRBD1 (6 bases). Trimming left V 1 base short and J 0 bases short, with 7 bases between. Germline CDR1 is SGHVS and CDR2 is FNYEAQ. The CDR3 has 14 amino acids. The CDR3 sequence is CASSLGQDSYEQYF. The CDR3, as DNA: TGTGCCAGCAGCTTAGGACAGGACTCCTACGAGCAGTACTTC.

The rearrangement links TRBV12-3 or TRBV12-4 to TRBJ2-7, with 9 bases lining up with TRBD1. CDR3 length: 15 amino acids. Unmatched junction bases numbered 5, after V lost 5 bases and J lost 0 bases. CDR3 DNA: TGTGCCAGCAGTCCTCCGGGACAGGGCTCCTACGAGCAGTACTTC. As protein: CASSPPGQGSYEQYF.

This chain uses TRBV12-3 or TRBV12-4 with TRBJ2-2, with D hard to call. This CDR3 is built from 14 residues. V gave up 5 bases and J gave up 10 bases, with 17 bases separating them. CDR3 sequence (DNA): TGTGCCAGCAGTCCTCGTTTTGAGGTCGAGGAGCTGTTTTTT. This encodes CASSPRFEVEELFF.

This clonotype was counted only a few times. The gene calls are TRBV28 and TRBJ1-6, with D maybe TRBD1 (5 bases). The CDR3 has 15 residues. CDR1 is MDHEN, CDR2 SYDVKM, per germline. Trimming left V 2 bases short and J 10 bases short, with 15 bases between. The CDR3 loop is CASSLMGDLGSPLHF. DNA for the CDR3: TGTGCCAGCAGTTTAATGGGGGACCTCGGGTCACCCCTCCACTTT.

This clonotype came up a few times. The V gene is TRBV6-2 or TRBV6-3, the J gene TRBJ2-3; 10 bases map to TRBD2. The germline V gene encodes CDR1 MNHEY and CDR2 SVGEGT. V lost 5 bases to trimming and J lost 1 base; unmatched junction nucleotides: 9. This CDR3 has 17 amino acids. CDR3 amino acids: CASSPRGLAGGTDTQYF. The CDR3 region has the DNA TGTGCCAGCAGTCCCCGCGGGCTAGCGGGGGGCACAGATACGCAGTATTTT.

In this sample, this clonotype turned up many times. This chain links TRBV5-1 with TRBJ1-1; D uncertain. The CDR3 is 14 residues long. Trimming took off 4 bases at V and 7 bases at J, with 17 bases between the two ends. Germline CDR1 is SGHRS and CDR2 is YFSETQ. CDR3 nucleotides: TGCGCCAGCAGCGACCGAGACGACAACTATGAAGCTTTCTTT. Protein product: CASSDRDDNYEAFF. Full variable domain (outside the CDR3, taken from reference TRBV5-1 and TRBJ1-1): KAGVTQTPRYLIKTRGQQVTLSCSPISGHRSVSWYQQTPGQGLQFLFEYFSETQRNKGNFPGRFSGRQFSNSRSEMNVSTLELGDSALYLCASSDRDDNYEAFFGQGTRLTVV.

This clonotype turned up a few times. V gene TRBV28 combines with J gene TRBJ1-2, with D perhaps matching TRBD1 (5 bases). The CDR3 has 15 residues. The germline V gene encodes CDR1 MDHEN and CDR2 SYDVKM. V shed 7 bases and J shed 0 bases, with 15 bases lying between them. CDR3 residues: CASTPGAKSNYGYTF. CDR3 sequence (DNA): TGTGCCAGCACCCCCGGGGCCAAGTCTAACTATGGCTACACCTTC.

The chain has TRBV2 and TRBJ2-3; 7 nucleotides agree with TRBD1. Germline V gene data show CDR1 as SNHLY and CDR2 as FYNNEI. The CDR3 sequence is 14 residues long. The J segment lost 3 bases and the V segment lost 10 bases, leaving 10 bases of the junction unmatched. The CDR3 protein is CAINDRVGTDTQYF. CDR3 coding DNA: TGTGCCATCAACGACAGGGTTGGGACAGATACGCAGTATTTT. Drawing the rest from reference TRBV2 and TRBJ2-3, the complete variable domain is EPEVTQTPSHQVTQMGQEVILRCVPISNHLYFYWYRQILGQKVEFLVSFYNNEISEKSEIFDDQFSVERPDGSNFTLKIRSTKLEDSAMYFCAINDRVGTDTQYFGPGTRLTVL.

There are a few counts of this clonotype. This rearrangement joins TRBV18 to TRBJ2-1; TRBD1 matches at 7 bases. The CDR3 has 15 residues. Germline V gene data show CDR1 as KGHSH and CDR2 as LQKENI. V dropped 5 bases and J dropped 7; count of bases not matched to a gene: 11. CDR3: CASSYNRGQRNEQFF. The CDR3, as DNA: TGTGCCAGCTCATATAACAGGGGACAAAGGAATGAGCAGTTCTTC.

This chain uses TRBV11-2 with TRBJ2-7, with 7 bases fitting TRBD1. V was clipped by 5 bases and J by 4 bases; unmatched bases: 11. The CDR3 runs to 15 residues. Germline V gene lookup returns CDR1 SGHAT and CDR2 FQNNGV. This chain's CDR3 is CASSPQDRPLYEQYF. In DNA form, the CDR3 reads TGTGCCAGCAGCCCACAGGACAGGCCGCTTTACGAGCAGTACTTC.

In this sample, this clonotype turned up a few times. The chain combines TRBV25-1 with TRBJ1-2, with a possible D match to TRBD1 (5 bases). The V gene's germline CDR1 is MGHDK and CDR2 SYGVNS. Trimming took off 2 bases at V and 6 bases at J, with 13 bases between the two ends. This CDR3 region has 14 residues. This CDR3 reads CASSEPGRADGYTF. CDR3 bases: TGTGCCAGCAGTGAACCGGGCAGGGCGGATGGCTACACCTTC.

This clonotype was seen more than once but under ten times. V is TRBV12-3 or TRBV12-4 and J is TRBJ1-1, with a tentative D call TRBD1 (5 bases). The CDR3 covers 15 residues. V lost 7 bases, J lost 0 bases, and 15 bases lay in between. In DNA form, the CDR3 reads TGTGCCAGCACGCCAGGGTGGGGCTTGAACACTGAAGCTTTCTTT. Protein sequence: CASTPGWGLNTEAFF.

This clonotype was detected a few times. The chain uses TRBV20-1 and TRBJ2-5; D possibly corresponds to TRBD1 (7 bases). Between the trimmed V and J ends, which lost 5 bases and 5 bases, there was a span of 18 bases. Germline loops: CDR1 DFQATT, CDR2 SNEGSKA (reference sequence). This CDR3 is built from 14 residues. CDR3 loop: CSALLSAGGETQYF. The CDR3 bases are TGCAGTGCTCTTCTATCGGCAGGGGGGGAGACCCAGTACTTC.

As to this clonotype: One end of the junction fails to match germline, which may point to a read error. This chain links TRBV20-1 with TRBJ1-6; 8 nucleotides match TRBD1. Germline V gene data show CDR1 as DFQATT and CDR2 as SNEGSKA (reference sequence). The CDR3 is 17 amino acids. The CDR3 coding sequence is TGCTGTGCTAGAGATGGGGGGACAGGCCTTGAGATTTCACCCCTCCACTTT. This encodes CCARDGGTGLEISPLHF.

This sequence joins TRBV20-1 and TRBJ2-1; 11 bases map to TRBD2. Germline CDR1 is DFQATT and CDR2 is SNEGSKA (reference sequence). V was clipped by 2 bases and J by 0 bases; unmatched bases: 9. The CDR3 has 18 amino acids. CDR3 loop: CSARSGTSGPSSYNEQFF. CDR3 nucleotides: TGCAGTGCTAGATCCGGGACTAGCGGACCTTCCTCCTACAATGAGCAGTTCTTC.

The sample holds a few counts of this clonotype. This rearrangement joins TRBV9 to TRBJ2-3; D tentatively reads TRBD1 or TRBD2 (5 bases each). The CDR3 is 14 amino acids. Looked up from germline, CDR1 is SGDLS and CDR2 is YYNGEE. Trimming stripped 3 bases from V and 2 bases from J, with 10 bases between. CDR3 region: CASSGGSITDTQYF. In DNA form, the CDR3 reads TGTGCCAGCAGCGGGGGGAGTATCACAGATACGCAGTATTTT.

The chain links TRBV12-3 or TRBV12-4 to TRBJ2-5, with 8 nucleotides matching TRBD1. This CDR3 has 15 residues. Trimming at V came to 5 bases and at J to 5 bases, leaving 10 bases not matched to a gene. DNA for the CDR3: TGTGCCAGCAGTCCGATCGACAGGGGTCAGGAGACCCAGTACTTC. The encoded protein is CASSPIDRGQETQYF.

The chain carries TRBV12-3 or TRBV12-4 and TRBJ2-3; no firm D call. The CDR3 runs 12 residues. V was clipped by 1 base and J by 14 bases, with 13 bases between them. The CDR3 DNA is TGTGCCAGCAGTTTAGGGTCCCAAGTGCCGTATTTT. Translated: CASSLGSQVPYF.

This sequence joins TRBV9 and TRBJ2-5; 9 bases line up with TRBD2. CDR1 is SGDLS and CDR2 is YYNGEE in the germline V gene. The V gene end was trimmed by 3 bases and the J gene end by 2 bases; junction bases not matched to a gene: 14. The length of the CDR3 is 18 residues. The CDR3 nucleotides read TGTGCCAGCAGCGACAATAGTTACCGGCTAGCGGGGCAAGAGACCCAGTACTTC. It is translated as CASSDNSYRLAGQETQYF.

The gene calls are TRBV7-6 and TRBJ2-1, with TRBD2 matching 11 bases. Trimming removed 5 bases from V and 4 bases from J; junction bases left unmatched: 7. In germline, CDR1 is SGHVS, CDR2 FNYEAQ. There are 16 residues in the CDR3. This CDR3 is CASSISGGALYNEQFF. In DNA form, the CDR3 reads TGTGCCAGCAGCATTAGCGGGGGGGCCTTATACAATGAGCAGTTCTTC.

J is TRBJ2-1 and V is TRBV12-3 or TRBV12-4; D could derive from TRBD1 or TRBD2 (6 bases each). This CDR3 spans 12 amino acids. The germline V and J ends were trimmed by 7 bases and 9 bases, with 13 bases remaining between them. CDR3 nucleotide sequence: TGTGCCAGCACCCCCGGGGGCGGTGAGCAGTTCTTC. This sequence encodes CASTPGGGEQFF.

This clonotype was observed at least ten times. The chain combines TRBV4-1 with TRBJ2-1, with D perhaps matching TRBD2 (6 bases). Trimming pared 0 bases from V and 7 bases from J, leaving 16 bases between. This CDR3 is built from 16 residues. CDR1 is MGHRA and CDR2 is YSYEKL in the germline V gene. The CDR3 DNA reads as TGCGCCAGCAGCCAAGAAGGGACTGCCGCGGGGAATGAGCAGTTCTTC. Translating it yields CASSQEGTAAGNEQFF.